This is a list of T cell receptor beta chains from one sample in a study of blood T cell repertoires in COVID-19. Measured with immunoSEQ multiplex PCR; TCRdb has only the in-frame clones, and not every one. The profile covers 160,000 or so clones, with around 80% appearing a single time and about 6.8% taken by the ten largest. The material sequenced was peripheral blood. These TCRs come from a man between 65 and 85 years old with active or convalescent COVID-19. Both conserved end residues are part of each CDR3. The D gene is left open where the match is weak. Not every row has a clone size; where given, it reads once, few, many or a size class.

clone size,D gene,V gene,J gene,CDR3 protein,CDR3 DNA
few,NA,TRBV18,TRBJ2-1,CASSPGGTYNEQFF,TGTGCCAGCTCACCAGGCGGGACCTACAATGAGCAGTTCTTC
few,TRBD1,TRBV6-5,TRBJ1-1,CASTRGQNTEAFF,TGTGCCAGCACCAGGGGGCAGAACACTGAAGCTTTCTTT
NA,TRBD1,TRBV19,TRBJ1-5,CASSITGGGQPQHF,TGTGCCAGTAGTATAACAGGGGGCGGTCAGCCCCAGCATTTT
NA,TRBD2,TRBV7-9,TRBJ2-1,CASSSGNSGGSSYNEQFF,TGTGCCAGCAGCTCAGGCAATAGCGGGGGGAGCTCCTACAATGAGCAGTTCTTC
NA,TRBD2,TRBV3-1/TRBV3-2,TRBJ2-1,CASSLPGLAGINEQFF,TGTGCCAGCAGCCTTCCGGGACTAGCGGGGATCAATGAGCAGTTCTTC
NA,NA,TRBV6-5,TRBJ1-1,CASSSPHEGRTEAFF,TGTGCCAGCAGTTCCCCGCATGAGGGGAGGACTGAAGCTTTCTTT
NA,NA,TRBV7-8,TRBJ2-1,CASSLTEVDNEQFF,TGTGCCAGCAGCTTGACCGAGGTTGACAATGAGCAGTTCTTC
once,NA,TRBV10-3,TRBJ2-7,CAMSTGSQEQYF,TGTGCCATGAGTACGGGGTCTCAGGAGCAGTACTTC
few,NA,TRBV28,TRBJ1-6,CASKDSYSYNSPLHF,TGTGCCAGCAAAGACAGTTACTCCTATAATTCACCCCTCCACTTT
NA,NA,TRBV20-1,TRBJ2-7,CSVQGSYEQYF,TGCAGTGTACAGGGCTCCTACGAGCAGTACTTC
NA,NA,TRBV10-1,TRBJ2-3,CASSEGGRVSDTQYF,TGCGCCAGCAGTGAAGGAGGGAGAGTCTCAGATACGCAGTATTTT
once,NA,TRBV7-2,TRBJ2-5,CASSLSRETQYF,TGTGCCAGCAGCTTAAGCCGGGAGACCCAGTACTTC
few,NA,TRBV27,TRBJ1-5,CASSDFSGQPQHF,TGTGCCAGCAGTGACTTCTCGGGTCAGCCCCAGCATTTT
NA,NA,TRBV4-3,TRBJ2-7,CASSRWKADEQYF,TGCGCCAGCAGCCGGTGGAAAGCGGACGAGCAGTACTTC
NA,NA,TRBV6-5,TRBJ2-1,CASSYSPGFIDEQFF,TGTGCCAGCAGTTACTCGCCAGGGTTTATTGATGAGCAGTTCTTC
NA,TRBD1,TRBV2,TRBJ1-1,CASRTGTGYSSEAFF,TGTGCCAGCAGGACCGGGACAGGGTATTCAAGTGAAGCTTTCTTT
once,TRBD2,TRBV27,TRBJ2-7,CASRRAGGLDEQYF,TGTGCCAGCAGACGAGCGGGGGGGCTCGACGAGCAGTACTTC
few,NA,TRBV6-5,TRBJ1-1,CASSRKWDTEAFF,TGTGCCAGCAGCAGGAAGTGGGACACTGAAGCTTTCTTT
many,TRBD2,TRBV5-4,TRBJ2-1,CASSLVTSGGRNEQFF,TGTGCCAGCAGCTTGGTGACTAGCGGGGGGCGGAATGAGCAGTTCTTC
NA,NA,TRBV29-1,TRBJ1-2,CSAGIGVNYGYTF,TGCAGCGCTGGGATAGGGGTAAACTATGGCTACACCTTC
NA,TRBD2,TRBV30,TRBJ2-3,CAWTGGEADTQYF,TGTGCCTGGACTGGGGGGGAGGCAGATACGCAGTATTTT
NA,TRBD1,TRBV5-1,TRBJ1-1,CASSFGTGGTEAFF,TGCGCCAGCAGCTTCGGGACAGGGGGTACTGAAGCTTTCTTT
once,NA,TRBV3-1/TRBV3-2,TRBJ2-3,CASSQGADTQYF,TGTGCCAGCAGCCAGGGCGCCGATACGCAGTATTTT
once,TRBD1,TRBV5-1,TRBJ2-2,CASSLGTGGTGELFF,TGCGCCAGCAGCCTCGGGACAGGGGGCACCGGGGAGCTGTTTTTT
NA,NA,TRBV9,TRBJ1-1,CASSVGSGSSEAFF,TGTGCCAGCAGCGTAGGATCGGGGTCTTCCGAAGCTTTCTTT
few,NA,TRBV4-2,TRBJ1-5,CASSPRDGRGSNQPQHF,TGTGCCAGCAGCCCTCGGGACGGGCGGGGGAGCAATCAGCCCCAGCATTTT
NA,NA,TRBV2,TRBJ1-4,CASSSDANEKLFF,TGTGCCAGCAGTTCAGATGCTAATGAAAAACTGTTTTTT
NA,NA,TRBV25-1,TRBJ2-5,CASIGAGQETQYF,TGTGCCAGCATCGGGGCGGGACAAGAGACCCAGTACTTC
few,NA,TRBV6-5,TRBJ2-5,CASSYGSPGETQYF,TGTGCCAGCAGTTACGGGTCCCCCGGGGAGACCCAGTACTTC
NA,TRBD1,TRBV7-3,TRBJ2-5,CASSPGTGGRRETQYF,TGTGCCAGCAGCCCCGGGACAGGGGGCCGTCGAGAGACCCAGTACTTC
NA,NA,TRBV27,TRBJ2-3,CASSFDSRTDTQYF,TGTGCCAGCAGTTTTGACTCTCGCACAGATACGCAGTATTTT
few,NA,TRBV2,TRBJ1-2,CASRTAIYGYTF,TGTGCCAGCCGGACAGCGATCTATGGCTACACCTTC
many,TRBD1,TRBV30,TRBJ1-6,CAWTGGLDSPLHF,TGTGCCTGGACAGGGGGCTTGGATTCACCCCTCCACTTT
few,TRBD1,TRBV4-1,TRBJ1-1,CASSQKTGVGAEAFF,TGCGCCAGCAGCCAAAAAACAGGGGTCGGGGCTGAAGCTTTCTTT
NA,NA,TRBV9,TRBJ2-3,CASSAWPIYGSSGTDTQYF,TGTGCCAGCAGCGCGTGGCCGATTTACGGGTCTTCGGGCACAGATACGCAGTATTTT
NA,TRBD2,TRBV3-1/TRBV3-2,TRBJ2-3,CASSQVAGAPDTQYF,TGTGCCAGCAGCCAAGTAGCGGGTGCCCCAGATACGCAGTATTTT
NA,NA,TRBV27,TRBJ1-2,CASSLEGSGLIYGYTF,TGTGCCAGCAGTTTAGAAGGTTCGGGACTGATATATGGCTACACCTTC
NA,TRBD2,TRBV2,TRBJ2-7,CASSLMGGGTSSYEQYF,TGTGCCAGCAGTCTCATGGGCGGGGGGACAAGCTCCTACGAGCAGTACTTC
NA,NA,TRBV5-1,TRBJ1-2,CASSLGTGPPLVYGYTF,TGCGCCAGCAGCTTAGGAACAGGACCCCCTCTAGTCTATGGCTACACCTTC
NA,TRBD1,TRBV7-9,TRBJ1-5,CASSSGQGIGQPQHF,TGTGCCAGCAGCTCGGGACAGGGGATCGGGCAGCCCCAGCATTTT
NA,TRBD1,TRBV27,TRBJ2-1,CASSSGDSTYNEQFF,TGTGCCAGCAGTTCCGGGGACAGTACCTACAATGAGCAGTTCTTC